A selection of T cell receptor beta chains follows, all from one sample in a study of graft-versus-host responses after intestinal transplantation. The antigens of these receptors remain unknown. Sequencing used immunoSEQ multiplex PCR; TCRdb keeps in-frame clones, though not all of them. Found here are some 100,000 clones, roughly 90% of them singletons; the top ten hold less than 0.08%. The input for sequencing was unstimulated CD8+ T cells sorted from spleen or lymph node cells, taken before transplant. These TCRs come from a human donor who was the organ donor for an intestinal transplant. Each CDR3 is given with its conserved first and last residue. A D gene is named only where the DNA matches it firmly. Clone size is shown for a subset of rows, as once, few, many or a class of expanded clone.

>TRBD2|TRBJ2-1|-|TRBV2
TGTGCCAGCGAATCCAGGCTCTCAAGGTCCCAGACTAGCGGGAGTTCGTCCTACAATGAGCAGTTCTTC
CASESRLSRSQTSGSSSYNEQFF
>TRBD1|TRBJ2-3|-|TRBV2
TGTGCCAAGAGAACCGGGACAGGGGTTCCAGATACGCAGTATTTT
CAKRTGTGVPDTQYF
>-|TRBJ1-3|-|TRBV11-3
TGTGCCAGTACCGCCGGGTACAGAAACACCATATATTTT
CASTAGYRNTIYF
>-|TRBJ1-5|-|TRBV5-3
TGTGCCAGAAGTTTTACAGGGATAGTTAGCAATCAGCCCCAGCATTTT
CARSFTGIVSNQPQHF
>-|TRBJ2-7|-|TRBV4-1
TGCGCCAGCAGCCAAATATCGACAGACTCCTACGAGCAGTACTTC
CASSQISTDSYEQYF
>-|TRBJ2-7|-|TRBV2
TGTGCCAGCATCGGGGTAATCAACTACTACGAGCAGTACTTC
CASIGVINYYEQYF
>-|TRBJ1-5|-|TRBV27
TGTGCCAGCAGCCCGGGGTTATCCGAGCCCCAGCATTTT
CASSPGLSEPQHF
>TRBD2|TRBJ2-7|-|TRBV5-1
TGCGCCAGCAGCTTGGCCGGGCTAGCGGGAGGCAGTTTCGCCTACGAGCAGTACTTC
CASSLAGLAGGSFAYEQYF
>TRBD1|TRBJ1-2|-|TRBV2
TGTGCCAGCAGGCTAGGGACAGGCCAAGGTTACACCTTC
CASRLGTGQGYTF
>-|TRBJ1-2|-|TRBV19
TGTGCCAGTCAACGACAGGCGGGGGTCCCCTCCTATGGCTACACCTTC
CASQRQAGVPSYGYTF
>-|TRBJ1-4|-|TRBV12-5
TGTGCTAGTGGTCCCTCAGGGAATAATGAAAAACTGTTTTTT
CASGPSGNNEKLFF
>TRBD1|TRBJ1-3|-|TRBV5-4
TGTGCCAGCAGCTTGGCCGGGACAGGGGGCGGTGGAAACACCATATATTTT
CASSLAGTGGGGNTIYF
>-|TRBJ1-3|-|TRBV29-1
TGCAGCGTTTCTCTGAGCTCTGGAAACACCATATATTTT
CSVSLSSGNTIYF
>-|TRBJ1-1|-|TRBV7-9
TGTGCCAGCAGCTCATCGGACTGGGAAGCTTTCTTT
CASSSSDWEAFF
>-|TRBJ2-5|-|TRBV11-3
TGTGCCAGCAGCTTAACCCCCGCCCACACAGAGATCCAAGAGACCCAGTACTTC
CASSLTPAHTEIQETQYF
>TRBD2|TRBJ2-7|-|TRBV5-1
TGCGCCAGCAGCTCCCCTAGCGGGGGGACCTACGAGCAGTACTTC
CASSSPSGGTYEQYF
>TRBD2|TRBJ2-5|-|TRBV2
TGTGCCAGCAATCGCGGGGGGGGCCAAGAGACCCAGTACTTC
CASNRGGGQETQYF
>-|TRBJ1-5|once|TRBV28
TGTGCCAGCAGTTACCCGGGGGACCGGCACGGTCAGCCCCAGCATTTT
CASSYPGDRHGQPQHF
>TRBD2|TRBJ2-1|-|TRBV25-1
TGTGCCAGCACCTTGGTGGGGGGGATGAGCGCGAATGAGCAGTTCTTC
CASTLVGGMSANEQFF
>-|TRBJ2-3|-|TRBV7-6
TGTGCCAGCAGCTTTTCCTTGGCGGGAACCTCCACAGATACGCAGTATTTT
CASSFSLAGTSTDTQYF
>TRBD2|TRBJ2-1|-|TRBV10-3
TGTGCCATCAGTGAGTCGGACGGGGGGGCCTCTGAGCAGTTCTTC
CAISESDGGASEQFF
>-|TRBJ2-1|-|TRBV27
TGTGCCAGCAGTTTGGCTAGCGTCTCCTACAATGAGCAGTTCTTC
CASSLASVSYNEQFF
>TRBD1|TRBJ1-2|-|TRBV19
TGTGCCAGCACCGGGACAGGGGTCCGCTACACCTTC
CASTGTGVRYTF
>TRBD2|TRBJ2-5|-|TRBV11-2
TGTGCCAGCAGCAAAGGGACTAGCAGCCTGCAAGAGACCCAGTACTTC
CASSKGTSSLQETQYF
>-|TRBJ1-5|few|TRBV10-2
TGCGCCAGCAGTGAGAGACAGGTTAGCAATCAGCCCCAGCATTTT
CASSERQVSNQPQHF
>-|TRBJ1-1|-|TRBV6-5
TGTGCCAGCAGTTACTCCAGGGGTAACACTGAAGCTTTCTTT
CASSYSRGNTEAFF
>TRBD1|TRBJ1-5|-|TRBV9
TGTGCCAGCAGCACGGGACAGGGGCCTCAGCCCCAGCATTTT
CASSTGQGPQPQHF
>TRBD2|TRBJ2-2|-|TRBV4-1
TGCGCCAGCAGCCAAGGGCCTAGCGGCGGTACCGGGGAGCTGTTTTTT
CASSQGPSGGTGELFF
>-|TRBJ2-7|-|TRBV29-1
TGCAGCGCTCTTAAAACAGGGACCTACGAGCAGTACTTC
CSALKTGTYEQYF
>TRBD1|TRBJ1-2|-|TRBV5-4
TGTGCCAGCAGCTTGGTCTCGGGACAGGATGGCTACACCTTC
CASSLVSGQDGYTF
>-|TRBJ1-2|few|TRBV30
TGTGCCTGGAGTGCGATTTGGACAGTCTATGGCTACACCTTC
CAWSAIWTVYGYTF
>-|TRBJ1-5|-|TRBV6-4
TGTGCCAGCAGTGACTTTGTGACAGCAAATCCCCAGCCCCAGCATTTT
CASSDFVTANPQPQHF
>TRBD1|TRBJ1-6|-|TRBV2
TGTGCCAGATGGACAGGGGGCGTAGGATCACCCCTCCACTTT
CARWTGGVGSPLHF
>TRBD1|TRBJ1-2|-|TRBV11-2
TGTGCCAGCAGCTTAGACCTGAGGTCGGACAGGGGAGCTGGCTACACCTTC
CASSLDLRSDRGAGYTF
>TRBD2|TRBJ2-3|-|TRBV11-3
TGTGCCAGCAGCTACGCTAGCGGGGGGGCAGATACGCAGTATTTT
CASSYASGGADTQYF
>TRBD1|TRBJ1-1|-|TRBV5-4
TGTGCCAGCAGCTCTGAGACAGGGGGCCCTAACACTGAAGCTTTCTTT
CASSSETGGPNTEAFF
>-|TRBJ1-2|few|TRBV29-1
TGCAGCGTTGAGGGGGACAAGGGGACCTATGGCTACACCTTC
CSVEGDKGTYGYTF
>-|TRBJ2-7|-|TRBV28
TGTGCCAGCAGTTCGAACCTCCGGGACTTATACTACGAGCAGTACTTC
CASSSNLRDLYYEQYF
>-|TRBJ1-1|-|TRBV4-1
TGCGCCAGCAGCCAAGTGATCCCGGGGGGAGCTGAAGCTTTCTTT
CASSQVIPGGAEAFF
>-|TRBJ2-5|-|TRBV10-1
TGCGCCAGCAGCACCGCTCTGTTAGAAGAGACCCAGTACTTC
CASSTALLEETQYF
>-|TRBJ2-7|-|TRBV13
TGTGCCAGCAGCGGGTCCCCCCCCGGACACACATCCTACGAGCAGTACTTC
CASSGSPPGHTSYEQYF
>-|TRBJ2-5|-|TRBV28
TGTGCCAGCAGATACCTACAAGAGACCCAGTACTTC
CASRYLQETQYF
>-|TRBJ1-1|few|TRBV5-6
TGTGCCAGCAGCTTCCTAGACACTGAAGCTTTCTTT
CASSFLDTEAFF
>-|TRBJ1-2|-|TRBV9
TGTGCCAGCAGCGCGGACTATGGCTACACCTTC
CASSADYGYTF
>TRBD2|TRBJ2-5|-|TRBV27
TGTGCCAGCAGTTTACTAGCGGGAGTACTCGAGACCCAGTACTTC
CASSLLAGVLETQYF